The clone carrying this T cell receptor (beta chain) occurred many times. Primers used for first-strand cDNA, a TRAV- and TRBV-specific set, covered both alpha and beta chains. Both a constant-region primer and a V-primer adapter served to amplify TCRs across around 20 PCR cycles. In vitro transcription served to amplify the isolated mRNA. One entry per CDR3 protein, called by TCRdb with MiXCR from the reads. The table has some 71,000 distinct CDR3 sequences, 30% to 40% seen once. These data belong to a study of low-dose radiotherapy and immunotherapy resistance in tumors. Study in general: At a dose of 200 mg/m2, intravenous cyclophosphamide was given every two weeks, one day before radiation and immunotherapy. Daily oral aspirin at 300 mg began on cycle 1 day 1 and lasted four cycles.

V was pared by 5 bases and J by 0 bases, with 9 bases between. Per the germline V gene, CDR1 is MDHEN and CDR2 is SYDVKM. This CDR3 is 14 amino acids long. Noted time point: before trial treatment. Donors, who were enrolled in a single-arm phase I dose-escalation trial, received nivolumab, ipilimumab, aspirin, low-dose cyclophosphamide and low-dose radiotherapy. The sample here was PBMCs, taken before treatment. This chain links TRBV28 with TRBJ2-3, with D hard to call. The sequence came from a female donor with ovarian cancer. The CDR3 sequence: CASSADGSTDTQYF. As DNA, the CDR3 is TGTGCCAGCAGTGCGGACGGAAGCACAGATACGCAGTATTTT.